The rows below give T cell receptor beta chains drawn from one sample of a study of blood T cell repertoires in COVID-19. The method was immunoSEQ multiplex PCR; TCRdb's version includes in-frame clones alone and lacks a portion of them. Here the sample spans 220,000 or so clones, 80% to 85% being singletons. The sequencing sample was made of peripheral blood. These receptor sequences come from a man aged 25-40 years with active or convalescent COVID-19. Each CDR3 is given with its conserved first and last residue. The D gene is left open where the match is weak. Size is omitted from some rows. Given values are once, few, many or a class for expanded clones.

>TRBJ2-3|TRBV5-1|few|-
CASSLEAITDTQYF
TGCGCCAGCAGCTTGGAAGCTATCACAGATACGCAGTATTTT
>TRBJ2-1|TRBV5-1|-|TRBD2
CASSLEAGRVGNEQFF
TGCGCCAGCAGCTTGGAAGCGGGGAGGGTAGGCAATGAGCAGTTCTTC
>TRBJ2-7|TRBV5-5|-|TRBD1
CASRRTGGAYEQYF
TGTGCCAGCAGACGGACAGGGGGCGCTTACGAGCAGTACTTC
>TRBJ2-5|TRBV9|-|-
CASSVAEQETQYF
TGTGCCAGCAGCGTAGCGGAGCAAGAGACCCAGTACTTC
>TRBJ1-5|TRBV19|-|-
CASSIIDTNQPQHF
TGTGCCAGTAGTATTATTGACACTAATCAGCCCCAGCATTTT
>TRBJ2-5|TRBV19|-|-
CASSILLQETQYF
TGTGCCAGTAGTATTCTCCTCCAAGAGACCCAGTACTTC
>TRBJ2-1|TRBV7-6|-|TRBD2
CASSLVRLAGGRDEQFF
TGTGCCAGCAGCTTAGTTAGACTAGCGGGAGGTCGGGATGAGCAGTTCTTC
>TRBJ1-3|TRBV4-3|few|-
CASSQDWRSSGNTIYF
TGCGCCAGCAGCCAAGATTGGAGGAGCTCTGGAAACACCATATATTTT
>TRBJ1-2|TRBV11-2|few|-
CASSFDRDYGYTF
TGTGCCAGCAGCTTCGATCGGGACTATGGCTACACCTTC
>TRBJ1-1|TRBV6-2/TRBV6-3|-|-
CASSYSLMNTEAFF
TGTGCCAGCAGTTACTCCTTAATGAACACTGAAGCTTTCTTT
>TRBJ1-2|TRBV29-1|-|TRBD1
CSVERQGEWEYGYTF
TGCAGCGTTGAGAGACAGGGCGAATGGGAGTATGGCTACACCTTC
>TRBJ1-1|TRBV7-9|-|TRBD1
CASSLATGENTEAFF
TGTGCCAGCAGCCTAGCTACAGGGGAAAACACTGAAGCTTTCTTT
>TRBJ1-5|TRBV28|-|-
CASSFMGANNGQPQHF
TGTGCCAGCAGTTTCATGGGGGCAAATAACGGTCAGCCCCAGCATTTT
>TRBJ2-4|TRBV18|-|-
CASSVAESLAKNIQYF
TGTGCCAGCTCAGTGGCCGAAAGTCTAGCCAAAAACATTCAGTACTTC
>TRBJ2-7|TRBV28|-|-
CASSLAGLEQYF
TGTGCCAGCAGTTTAGCAGGGCTTGAGCAGTACTTC
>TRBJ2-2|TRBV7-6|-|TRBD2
CASRGGGNTGELFF
TGTGCCAGCCGGGGCGGGGGGAACACCGGGGAGCTGTTTTTT
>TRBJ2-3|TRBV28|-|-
CASSLPQTGTQYF
TGTGCCAGCAGTTTACCTCAGACTGGTACGCAGTATTTT